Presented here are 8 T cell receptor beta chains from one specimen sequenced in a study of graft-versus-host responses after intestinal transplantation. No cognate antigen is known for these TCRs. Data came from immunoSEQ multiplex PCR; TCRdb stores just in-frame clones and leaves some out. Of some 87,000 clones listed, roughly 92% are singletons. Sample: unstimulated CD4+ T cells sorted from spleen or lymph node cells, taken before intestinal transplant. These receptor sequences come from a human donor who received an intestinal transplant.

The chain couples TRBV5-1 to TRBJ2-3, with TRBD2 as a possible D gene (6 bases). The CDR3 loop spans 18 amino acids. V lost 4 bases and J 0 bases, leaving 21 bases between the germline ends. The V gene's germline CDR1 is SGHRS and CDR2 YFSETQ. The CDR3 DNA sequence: TGCGCCAGCAGCCCACGCCCCAGCGGGCCTCCAAGCACAGATACGCAGTATTTT. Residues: CASSPRPSGPPSTDTQYF.

CDR3 region: CASSIHHRAGQPQHF. CDR3 in DNA: TGTGCCAGTAGTATCCACCATAGGGCGGGTCAGCCCCAGCATTTT. The chain employs TRBV19 and TRBJ1-5; D unclear. The CDR3 extends over 15 amino acids. Germline assignment: CDR1 LNHDA and CDR2 SQIVND (reference sequence). Trimming shortened V by 3 bases and J by 6 bases, and 15 bases separated the two germline ends.

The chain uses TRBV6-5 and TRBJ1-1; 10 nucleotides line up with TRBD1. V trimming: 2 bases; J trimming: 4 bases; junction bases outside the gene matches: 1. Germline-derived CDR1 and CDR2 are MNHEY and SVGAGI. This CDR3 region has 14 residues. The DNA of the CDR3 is TGTGCCAGCAGTTACCGGGACAGGGGCACTGAAGCTTTCTTT. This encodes CASSYRDRGTEAFF.

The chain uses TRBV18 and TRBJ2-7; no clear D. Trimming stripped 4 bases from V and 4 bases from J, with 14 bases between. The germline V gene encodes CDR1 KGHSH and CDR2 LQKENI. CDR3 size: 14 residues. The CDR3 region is CASSLRGMGYEQYF. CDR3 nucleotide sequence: TGTGCCAGCTCACTACGTGGGATGGGGTACGAGCAGTACTTC.

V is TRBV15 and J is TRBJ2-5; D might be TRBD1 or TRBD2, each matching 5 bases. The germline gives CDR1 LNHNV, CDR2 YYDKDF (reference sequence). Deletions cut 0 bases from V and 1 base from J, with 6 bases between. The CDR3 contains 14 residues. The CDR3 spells CATSRDGGQETQYF. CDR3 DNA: TGTGCCACCAGCAGAGATGGGGGCCAAGAGACCCAGTACTTC.

The CDR3 DNA is TGTGCCAGCAGCAGCAAAGCCTACTCTTTTGGATTAACTCCGAGACAGGGGCGAAGGGGGGAGCTGTTTTTT. Translated, it gives CASSSKAYSFGLTPRQGRRGELFF. The rearrangement joins TRBV21-1 to TRBJ2-2; TRBD1 is the table's D call and was not checked against the DNA. TRBV21-1 is flagged as a pseudogene. This CDR3 has 24 amino acids.

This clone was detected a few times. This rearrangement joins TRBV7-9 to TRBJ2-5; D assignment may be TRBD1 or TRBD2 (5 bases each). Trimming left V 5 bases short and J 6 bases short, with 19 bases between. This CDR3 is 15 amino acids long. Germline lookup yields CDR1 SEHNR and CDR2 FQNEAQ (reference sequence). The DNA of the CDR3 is TGTGCCAGCAGCCCTGCTTTGAGGGGCGGAAAGACCCAGTACTTC. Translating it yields CASSPALRGGKTQYF.

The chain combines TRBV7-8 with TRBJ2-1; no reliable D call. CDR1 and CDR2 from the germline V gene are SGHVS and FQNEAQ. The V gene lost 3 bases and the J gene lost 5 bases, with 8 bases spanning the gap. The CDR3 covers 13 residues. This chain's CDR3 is CASSFMTNNEQFF. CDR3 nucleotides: TGTGCCAGCAGCTTCATGACGAACAATGAGCAGTTCTTC. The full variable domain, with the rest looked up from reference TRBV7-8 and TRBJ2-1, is GAGVSQSPRYKVAKRGQDVALRCDPISGHVSLFWYQQALGQGPEFLTYFQNEAQLDKSGLPSDRFFAERPEGSVSTLKIQRTQQEDSAVYLCASSFMTNNEQFFGPGTRLTVL.